The 8 T cell receptor beta chains given below trace back to one sample, sequenced in a study of post-analysis software for immune sequencing data. Notes on the study in general: Included in a set of roughly five TRBV segments more frequent in patients than controls were TRBV5-6, TRBV5-1 and TRBV20-1.

What these receptors recognize is not known. TCR beta cDNA libraries included unique molecular identifiers. TCRdb independently ran MiXCR on the PCR reads; one entry per CDR3 protein. This sample has roughly 540,000 distinct CDR3 sequences, with under 40% found just once. Sequenced: blood. These receptors were collected from a girl aged 2 to 17 with multiple sclerosis.

This chain joins TRBV12-3 or TRBV12-4 and TRBJ2-3, with 11 bases that match TRBD2. The CDR3 sequence is 13 residues long. Germline trimming cut 6 bases from V and 9 bases from J; bases unmatched to any gene: 5. The CDR3 here is CASRASGGYTQYF. CDR3 coding DNA: TGTGCCAGCAGGGCTAGCGGGGGGTACACGCAGTATTTT.

This clonotype was detected only a few times. This sequence joins TRBV20-1 and TRBJ2-1; no clear D gene. Germline V lookup: CDR1 DFQATT, CDR2 SNEGSKA (reference sequence). This CDR3 comprises 13 residues. The germline V and J ends were trimmed by 2 bases and 3 bases, with 8 bases remaining between them. Here the CDR3 reads CSARIPNYNEQFF. CDR3 nucleotide sequence: TGCAGTGCTAGAATCCCCAACTACAATGAGCAGTTCTTC.

This CDR3 reads CASSVNEGGTLRDTQYF. CDR3 nucleotides: TGTGCCAGCAGCGTCAACGAAGGAGGAACTCTCCGAGATACGCAGTATTTT. The chain has TRBV9 and TRBJ2-3, with a weak D call TRBD2 (5 bases). Trimming took 2 bases from V and 5 from J, leaving 21 bases between them. Germline lookup yields CDR1 SGDLS and CDR2 YYNGEE. The CDR3 is 17 amino acids.

The chain links TRBV6-5 to TRBJ1-5; D unclear. The CDR3 covers 14 residues. The germline V and J ends were trimmed by 0 bases and 5 bases, with 8 bases remaining between them. Germline CDR1 MNHEY, CDR2 SVGAGI. CDR3 amino acids: CASSYSSGDQPQHF. The CDR3 coding sequence is TGTGCCAGCAGTTACTCGAGTGGGGATCAGCCCCAGCATTTT.

About this clonotype: The junction shows a germline mismatch at one end, possibly a read error. The J gene is TRBJ2-1, the V gene TRBV7-3, with D perhaps assigned TRBD1 or TRBD2 (5 bases each). Germline CDR1 reads SGHTA; CDR2 reads FQGTGA. The CDR3 has 18 amino acids. Written as DNA, the CDR3 is TGTGCCAGCAACTTATGGGACCATAGCATGGTTTCCTACAATGAGCAGTTCTTC. This translates into CASNLWDHSMVSYNEQFF.

The chain is built from TRBV5-6 and TRBJ1-1; D is perhaps TRBD1 (5 bases). This CDR3 has 14 amino acids. From germline, CDR1 is SGHDT and CDR2 YYEEEE. Trimming pared 5 bases from V and 2 bases from J, leaving 13 bases between. The CDR3 protein is CASSFGTPNTEAFF. The DNA of the CDR3 is TGTGCCAGCAGTTTCGGGACGCCCAACACTGAAGCTTTCTTT.

DNA for the CDR3: TGTGCCAGCAGCTCCTGGAGGCAGCAAGAGACCCAGTACTTC. Its protein product is CASSSWRQQETQYF. The V gene is TRBV5-5, the J gene TRBJ2-5; D is perhaps TRBD2 (5 bases). Germline CDR1 reads SGHKS; CDR2 reads YYEKEE (reference sequence). Trimming shortened V by 3 bases and J by 2 bases, and 11 bases separated the two germline ends. This CDR3 contains 14 residues.

The chain joins TRBV5-6 to TRBJ1-5; TRBD1 matches 8 bases. This CDR3 region has 16 residues. Germline V lookup: CDR1 SGHDT, CDR2 YYEEEE. V was pared by 3 bases and J by 5 bases, with 10 bases of the junction left unmatched. Written as DNA, the CDR3 is TGTGCCAGCAGCTCCTCGAGACAGGGGAGTTATCAGCCCCAGCATTTT. Translating it yields CASSSSRQGSYQPQHF. The variable domain in full, completed from reference TRBV5-6 and TRBJ1-5, reads DAGVTQSPTHLIKTRGQQVTLRCSPKSGHDTVSWYQQALGQGPQFIFQYYEEEERQRGNFPDRFSGHQFPNYSSELNVNALLLGDSALYLCASSSSRQGSYQPQHFGDGTRLSIL.